Below, 4 T cell receptor beta chains from the same sample are listed, as sequenced in a study of blood T cell repertoires in COVID-19. TCRdb's table, derived via immunoSEQ multiplex PCR, lists solely in-frame clones and lacks some. The sample lists about 210,000 clones; about 87% were seen once. The sequencing sample was made of PBMCs or T cells enriched from blood (not recorded which). The receptors come from a man between 18 and 29 years old with acute COVID-19.

J is TRBJ1-1 and V is TRBV28, with 7 nucleotides matching TRBD1. CDR1 and CDR2 (germline): MDHEN, SYDVKM. After removal of 7 bases from V and 7 bases from J, the junction contained 6 bases not matched to a gene. The CDR3 totals 12 residues. This CDR3 reads CASKKGAYEAFF. CDR3 nucleotides: TGTGCCAGCAAAAAGGGGGCTTATGAAGCTTTCTTT.

This clone occurred once. The chain is built from TRBV18 and TRBJ1-1; D remains ambiguous. V shed 2 bases and J shed 2 bases, with 9 bases lying between them. The germline V gene encodes CDR1 KGHSH and CDR2 LQKENI. This CDR3 contains 14 residues. The CDR3 reads CASSPSNGNTEAFF. In DNA, the CDR3 is TGTGCCAGCTCACCATCGAACGGTAACACTGAAGCTTTCTTT. Using reference TRBV18 and TRBJ1-1 for the parts outside the CDR3, the full variable domain is NAGVMQNPRHLVRRRGQEARLRCSPMKGHSHVYWYRQLPEEGLKFMVYLQKENIIDESGMPKERFSAEFPKEGPSILRIQQVVRGDSAAYFCASSPSNGNTEAFFGQGTRLTVV.

This clone was detected once. V and J are TRBV4-3 and TRBJ2-4; TRBD2 is a possible D gene (6 bases). Trimming stripped 2 bases from V and 12 bases from J, with 17 bases between. The germline V gene encodes CDR1 LGHNA and CDR2 YSLEER. This CDR3 comprises 14 residues. The CDR3 region has the DNA TGCGCCAGCAGCCAAACACTGGCGGGACCACCTCAGTACTTC. Protein: CASSQTLAGPPQYF.

V and J are TRBV30 and TRBJ2-7; 7 nucleotides line up with TRBD2. CDR1 is GTSNPN and CDR2 is SVGIG in the germline V gene (reference sequence). The V segment lost 0 bases and the J segment 3 bases; nucleotides outside the gene matches: 8. This CDR3 comprises 15 residues. The CDR3 sequence: CAWSVASGGFYEQYF. The CDR3 bases are TGTGCCTGGAGTGTAGCTAGCGGCGGATTCTACGAGCAGTACTTC.